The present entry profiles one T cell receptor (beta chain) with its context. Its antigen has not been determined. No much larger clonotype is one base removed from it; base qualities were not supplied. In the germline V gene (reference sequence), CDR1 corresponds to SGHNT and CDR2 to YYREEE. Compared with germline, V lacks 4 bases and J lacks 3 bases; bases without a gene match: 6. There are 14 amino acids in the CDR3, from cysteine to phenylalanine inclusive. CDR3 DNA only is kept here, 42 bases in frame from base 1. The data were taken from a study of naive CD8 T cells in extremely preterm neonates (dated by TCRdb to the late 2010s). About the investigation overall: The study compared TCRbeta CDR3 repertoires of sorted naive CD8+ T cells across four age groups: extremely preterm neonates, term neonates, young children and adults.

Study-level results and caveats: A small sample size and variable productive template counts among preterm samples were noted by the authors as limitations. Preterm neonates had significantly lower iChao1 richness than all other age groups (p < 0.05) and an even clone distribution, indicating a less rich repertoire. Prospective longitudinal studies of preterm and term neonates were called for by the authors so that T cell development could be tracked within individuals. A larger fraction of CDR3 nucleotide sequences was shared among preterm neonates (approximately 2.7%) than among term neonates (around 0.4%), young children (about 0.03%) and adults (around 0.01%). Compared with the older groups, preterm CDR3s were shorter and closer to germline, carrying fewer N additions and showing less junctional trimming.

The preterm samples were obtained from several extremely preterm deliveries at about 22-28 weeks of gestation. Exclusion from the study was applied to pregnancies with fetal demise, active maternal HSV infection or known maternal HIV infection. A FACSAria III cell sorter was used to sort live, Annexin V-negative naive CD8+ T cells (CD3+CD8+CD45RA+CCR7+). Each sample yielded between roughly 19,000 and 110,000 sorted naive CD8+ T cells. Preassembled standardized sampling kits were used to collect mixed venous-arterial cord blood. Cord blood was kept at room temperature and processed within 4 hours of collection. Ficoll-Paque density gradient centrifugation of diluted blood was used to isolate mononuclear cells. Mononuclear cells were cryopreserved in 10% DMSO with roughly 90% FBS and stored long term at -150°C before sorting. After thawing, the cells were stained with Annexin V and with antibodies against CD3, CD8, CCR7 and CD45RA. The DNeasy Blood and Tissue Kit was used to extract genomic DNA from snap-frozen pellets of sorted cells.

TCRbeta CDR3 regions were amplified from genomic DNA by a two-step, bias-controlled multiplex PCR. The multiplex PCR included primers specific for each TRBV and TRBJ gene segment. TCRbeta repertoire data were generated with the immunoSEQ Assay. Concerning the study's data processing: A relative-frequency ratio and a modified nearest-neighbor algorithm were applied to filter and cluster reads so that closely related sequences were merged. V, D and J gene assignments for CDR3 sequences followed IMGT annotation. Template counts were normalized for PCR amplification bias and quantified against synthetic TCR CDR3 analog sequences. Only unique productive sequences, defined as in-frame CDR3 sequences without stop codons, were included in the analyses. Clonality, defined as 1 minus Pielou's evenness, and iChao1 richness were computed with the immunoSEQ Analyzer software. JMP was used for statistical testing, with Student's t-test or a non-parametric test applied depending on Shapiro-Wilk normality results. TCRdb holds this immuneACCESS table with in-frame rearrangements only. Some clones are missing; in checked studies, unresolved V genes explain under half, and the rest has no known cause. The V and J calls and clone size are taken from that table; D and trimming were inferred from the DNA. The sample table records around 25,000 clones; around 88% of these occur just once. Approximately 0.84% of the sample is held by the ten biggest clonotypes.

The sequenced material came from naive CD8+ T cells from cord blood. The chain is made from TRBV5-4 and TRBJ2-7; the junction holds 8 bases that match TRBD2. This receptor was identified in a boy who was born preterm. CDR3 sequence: CASSPGLAVYEQYF. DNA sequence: TGTGCCAGCAGCCCCGGACTAGCAGTCTACGAGCAGTACTTC.